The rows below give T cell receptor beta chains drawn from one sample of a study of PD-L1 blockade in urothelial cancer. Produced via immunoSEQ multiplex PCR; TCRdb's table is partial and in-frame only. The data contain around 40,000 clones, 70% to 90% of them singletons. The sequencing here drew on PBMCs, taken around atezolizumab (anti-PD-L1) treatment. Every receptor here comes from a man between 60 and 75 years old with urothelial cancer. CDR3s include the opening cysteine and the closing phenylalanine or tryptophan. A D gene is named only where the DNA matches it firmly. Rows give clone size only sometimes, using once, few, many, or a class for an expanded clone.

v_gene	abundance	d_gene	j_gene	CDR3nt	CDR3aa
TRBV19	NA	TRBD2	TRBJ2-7	TGTGCCAGCGGTCATAGCGGGACCCCCTACGAGCAGTACTTC	CASGHSGTPYEQYF
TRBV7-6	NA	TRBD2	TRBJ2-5	TGTGCCAGCAGCAATCCGACTAGCGGAAACCAAGAGACCCAGTACTTC	CASSNPTSGNQETQYF
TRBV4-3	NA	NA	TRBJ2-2	TGCGCCAGCAGCCAAGAACTGGGCACGTGGAGGGAGTTTCCCGGGGAGCTGTTTTTT	CASSQELGTWREFPGELFF
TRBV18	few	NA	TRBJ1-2	TGTGCCAGCTCACCTAGCCCAGGGGCTGGGGGCTACACCTTC	CASSPSPGAGGYTF
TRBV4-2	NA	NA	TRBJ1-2	TGTGCCAGCAGCCCTTACGGGGATGGTGGCTACACCTTC	CASSPYGDGGYTF
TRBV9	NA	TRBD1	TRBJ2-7	TGTGCCAGCAGCAAAAACAGGGGCGAGCAGTACTTC	CASSKNRGEQYF
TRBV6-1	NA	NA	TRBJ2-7	TGTGCCAGCAGTGAAGATCACAGGGCCAGCGTGTACGAGCAGTACTTC	CASSEDHRASVYEQYF
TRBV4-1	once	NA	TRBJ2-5	TGCGCCAGCAGCCAAGATCTAGTAGCCGGGACCCAGTACTTC	CASSQDLVAGTQYF
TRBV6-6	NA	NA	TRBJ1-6	TGTGCCAGCAGTTACCAGGGGCCCTATAATTCACCCCTCCACTTT	CASSYQGPYNSPLHF
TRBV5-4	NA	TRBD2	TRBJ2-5	TGTGCCAGCAGCGCAGCGGGAGTGGAGACCCAGTACTTC	CASSAAGVETQYF
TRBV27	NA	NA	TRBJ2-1	TGTGCCAGCAGTTTAATAGGGGGACCCGCCACCTACAATGAGCAGTTCTTC	CASSLIGGPATYNEQFF
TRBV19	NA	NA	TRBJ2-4	TGTGCCAGTAGTACCCCCGGCAGGGCAAACATTCAGTACTTC	CASSTPGRANIQYF
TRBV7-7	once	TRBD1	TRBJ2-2	TGTGCTGTCACCACGGGACAGGGGTCCGGGGAGCTGTTTTTT	CAVTTGQGSGELFF
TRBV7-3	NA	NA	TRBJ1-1	TGTGCCAGCAGCTCCAGAAGCACTGAAGCTTTCTTT	CASSSRSTEAFF